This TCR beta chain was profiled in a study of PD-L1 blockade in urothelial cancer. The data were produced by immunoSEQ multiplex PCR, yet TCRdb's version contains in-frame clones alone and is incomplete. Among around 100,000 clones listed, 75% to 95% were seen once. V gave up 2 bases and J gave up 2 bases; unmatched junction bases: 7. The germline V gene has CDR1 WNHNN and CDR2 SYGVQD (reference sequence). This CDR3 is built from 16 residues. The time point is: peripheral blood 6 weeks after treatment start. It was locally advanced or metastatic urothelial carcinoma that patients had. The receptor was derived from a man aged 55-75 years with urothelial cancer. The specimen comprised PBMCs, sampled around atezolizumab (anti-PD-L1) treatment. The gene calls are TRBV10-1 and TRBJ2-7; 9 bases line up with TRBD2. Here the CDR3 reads CASSERGRGPPYEQYF. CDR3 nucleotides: TGCGCCAGCAGTGAGCGCGGGAGGGGACCCCCCTACGAGCAGTACTTC.